These 23 T cell receptor beta chains originate from one sample sequenced in a study of human T cells and chemical hapten exposure. A single record per CDR3 protein comes from TCRdb applying MiXCR to the RACE reads. The table has 35,000 to 50,000 distinct CDR3 sequences, about an eighth seen once. Described time point: pre-sensitization, week 0. This sample's treatment: therapeutic diphenylcyclopropenone sensitization with weekly scalp DPC. The specimen was whole blood, collected in connection with sensitization to the hapten diphenylcyclopropenone (DPC). The receptors originated from a woman in her twenties or thirties with alopecia areata. Some clones in this sample may be carry-over from other donors' samples.

This clonotype was seen ten or more times. The V call is TRBV28, the J call TRBJ2-7, with 15 bases that match TRBD2. In germline, CDR1 is MDHEN, CDR2 SYDVKM. The V segment lost 4 bases and the J segment 1 base; nucleotides outside the gene matches: 11. The CDR3 is 19 residues long. DNA for the CDR3: TGTGCCAGCAGTTCCCCCCGGACTAGCGGGAGGGCCAGGTCCTACGAGCAGTACTTC. Translating it yields CASSSPRTSGRARSYEQYF.

This clonotype was detected ten times or more. The rearrangement joins TRBV29-1 to TRBJ2-5; 7 nucleotides agree with TRBD2. The CDR3 has 16 residues. Per the germline V gene, CDR1 is SQVTM and CDR2 is ANQGSEA. V lost 5 bases to trimming and J lost 0 bases; unmatched junction nucleotides: 12. This CDR3 is CSVQGGAGLYQETQYF. In DNA form, the CDR3 reads TGCAGCGTTCAGGGTGGAGCGGGACTATACCAAGAGACCCAGTACTTC.

This clonotype was seen many times. The chain has TRBV4-3 and TRBJ2-1; D gene unclear. Germline-derived CDR1 and CDR2 are LGHNA and YSLEER. The CDR3 is 17 amino acids. V dropped 0 bases and J dropped 7 bases, with 19 bases sitting between them. CDR3 sequence reads: CASSQEDGSGAWNEQFF. The DNA of the CDR3 is TGCGCCAGCAGCCAAGAGGACGGGTCGGGCGCGTGGAATGAGCAGTTCTTC.

This clonotype was recorded many times. The rearrangement joins TRBV20-1 to TRBJ2-1; TRBD2 aligns across 9 bases. From germline, CDR1 is DFQATT and CDR2 SNEGSKA (reference sequence). The CDR3 is 16 amino acids. The trim removed 5 bases at V and 4 bases at J, leaving 12 bases unmatched. This CDR3 reads CSAPIAGARGYNEQFF. CDR3 DNA sequence: TGCAGTGCTCCCATAGCGGGAGCCAGGGGTTACAATGAGCAGTTCTTC.

This clonotype showed up many times. The chain is built from TRBV2 and TRBJ1-3; the D is unclear. Germline V gene data show CDR1 as SNHLY and CDR2 as FYNNEI. CDR3 length: 13 residues. V lost 7 bases and J 3 bases, leaving 10 bases between the germline ends. CDR3 sequence reads: CASKVWGGNTIYF. The CDR3 DNA reads as TGTGCCAGCAAAGTGTGGGGTGGAAACACCATATATTTT. Full variable domain (missing parts from reference TRBV2 and TRBJ1-3): EPEVTQTPSHQVTQMGQEVILRCVPISNHLYFYWYRQILGQKVEFLVSFYNNEISEKSEIFDDQFSVERPDGSNFTLKIRSTKLEDSAMYFCASKVWGGNTIYFGEGSWLTVV.

Many counts were recorded for this clonotype. The V and J genes are TRBV7-2 and TRBJ1-5, with D hard to call. The CDR3 covers 13 residues. In germline, CDR1 is SGHTA, CDR2 FQGNSA. V was shortened by 8 bases and J by 3 bases, with 11 bases between the two germline ends. In nucleotides, the CDR3 is TGTGCCAGCTCCGGCGCGCCCAATCAGCCCCAGCATTTT. Residues: CASSGAPNQPQHF.

This clonotype is medium-sized within its sample. J is TRBJ2-3 and V is TRBV4-2; 9 bases agree with TRBD1. The CDR3 spans 17 residues. Germline V gives CDR1 LGHNA, CDR2 YNFKEQ. V dropped 0 bases and J dropped 5; count of bases not matched to a gene: 9. The DNA for the CDR3 is TGTGCCAGCAGCCAAGATCGACGGGACAGGGAGAAAGATACGCAGTATTTT. This translates into CASSQDRRDREKDTQYF.

Many counts were recorded for this clonotype. The CDR3 bases are TGCAGCGGAGCATATAGCGGGAGGGCTGGGGAGACCCAGTACTTC. Translation: CSGAYSGRAGETQYF. The chain carries TRBV29-1 and TRBJ2-5; 11 bases are a match to TRBD2. The CDR3 spans 15 residues. In germline, CDR1 is SQVTM, CDR2 ANQGSEA. The junction had 12 bases not matched to a gene; V was cut back by 7 bases and J by 5 bases.

This clonotype was counted between two and nine times. This sequence joins TRBV4-2 and TRBJ1-2; 8 bases map to TRBD1. Germline trimming cut 4 bases from V and 4 bases from J; bases unmatched to any gene: 8. The CDR3 is 15 amino acids. Per the germline V gene, CDR1 is LGHNA and CDR2 is YNFKEQ. The CDR3 DNA is TGTGCCAGCAGCCTAATCGACGACAGGGGCTATGGCTACACCTTC. Amino acids: CASSLIDDRGYGYTF.

In its sample, this clonotype ranks as medium-sized (0.01 to 0.1%). The chain couples TRBV18 to TRBJ1-3, with 7 positions matching TRBD1. The J segment lost 0 bases and the V segment lost 5 bases, leaving 4 bases of the junction unmatched. This CDR3 region has 15 residues. CDR1 and CDR2 from the germline V gene are KGHSH and LQKENI. The CDR3 DNA sequence: TGTGCCAGCTCATCAACAGGGGCCTCTGGAAACACCATATATTTT. Translated, it gives CASSSTGASGNTIYF.

This clonotype came up a few times. The chain employs TRBV7-8 and TRBJ2-7; D is possibly TRBD1 or TRBD2 (6 bases each). The germline gives CDR1 SGHVS, CDR2 FQNEAQ. CDR3 size: 15 residues. The V and J ends lost 4 bases and 5 bases respectively, with 18 bases between them. CDR3 sequence: CASSSNPGGRNEQYF. The CDR3 nucleotides read TGTGCCAGCAGCTCCAACCCCGGGGGCCGAAACGAGCAGTACTTC.

The chain is built from TRBV9 and TRBJ1-4; maybe TRBD1 (6 bases). This CDR3 contains 14 residues. The germline V gene encodes CDR1 SGDLS and CDR2 YYNGEE. V lost 3 bases to trimming and J lost 5 bases, with 11 bases between them. The CDR3 sequence: CASSADRQNEKLFF. The DNA of the CDR3 is TGTGCCAGCAGCGCGGACAGACAAAATGAAAAACTGTTTTTT.

The sample holds a few counts of this clonotype. CDR3 sequence (DNA): TGTGCCAGCACCTCAAGTCCCGTAACTGAAGCTTTCTTT. Its protein is CASTSSPVTEAFF. The chain is built from TRBV28 and TRBJ1-1; no definite D call. The V end was cut by 7 bases, the J end by 5 bases, with 14 bases between. This CDR3 has 13 residues. The V gene's germline CDR1 is MDHEN and CDR2 SYDVKM.

This sequence joins TRBV12-3 or TRBV12-4 and TRBJ2-7; D is perhaps TRBD2 (6 bases). The CDR3 runs 14 residues. With 7 bases removed from V and 3 bases from J, the gap between germline ends came to 16 bases. The CDR3 region is CASTLTGSIYEQYF. CDR3 nucleotides: TGTGCCAGCACCCTTACCGGGAGTATCTACGAGCAGTACTTC.

The chain is built from TRBV27 and TRBJ2-5, with D unresolved. The CDR3 consists of 14 residues. V was clipped by 6 bases and J by 0 bases, with 11 bases between them. Germline values: CDR1 MNHEY, CDR2 SMNVEV (reference sequence). The CDR3 DNA reads TGTGCCAGCAGCTCCCAACGGTACCAAGAGACCCAGTACTTC. It yields the protein CASSSQRYQETQYF.

This clonotype was seen ten or more times. This chain connects TRBV4-1 to TRBJ2-5, with 9 nucleotides matching TRBD2. V lost 3 bases to trimming and J lost 6 bases; unmatched junction nucleotides: 14. This CDR3 spans 17 amino acids. From germline, CDR1 is MGHRA and CDR2 YSYEKL. The CDR3 nucleotides are TGCGCCAGCAGCCAGCATACTGCAGGACTAGCGATACAGACCCAGTACTTC. It translates to CASSQHTAGLAIQTQYF.

The chain carries TRBV7-4 and TRBJ1-5, with D maybe TRBD1 (6 bases). The CDR3 spans 15 residues. The V gene lost 6 bases and the J gene lost 0 bases, with 12 bases spanning the gap. Germline CDR1 SGHVT, CDR2 SQSDAQ. CDR3 nucleotides: TGTGCCAGCAGGAAGGGGGTTCTTAGCAATCAGCCCCAGCATTTT. Translating gives CASRKGVLSNQPQHF.

This rearrangement joins TRBV4-3 to TRBJ2-1; 7 bases match TRBD2. This CDR3 contains 15 residues. Germline V gives CDR1 LGHNA, CDR2 YSLEER. V shed 6 bases and J 3 bases; nucleotides not matched to a gene: 8. As DNA, the CDR3 is TGCGCCAGCAGTCGGAGCGGGGTTATCTACAATGAGCAGTTCTTC. Its protein is CASSRSGVIYNEQFF.

V is TRBV4-2 and J is TRBJ2-3; 9 bases map to TRBD2. Germline CDR1 reads LGHNA; CDR2 reads YNFKEQ. The CDR3 length is 17 residues. J lost 0 bases, V lost 5 bases, and 9 bases had no gene match. CDR3 coding DNA: TGTGCCAGCAGCTATCAGGCTAGCGGGGAAAGCACAGATACGCAGTATTTT. Translation: CASSYQASGESTDTQYF.

The chain is built from TRBV7-2 and TRBJ2-1, with 8 bases that match TRBD2. Germline CDR1 is SGHTA and CDR2 is FQGNSA. The J segment lost 9 bases and the V segment lost 5 bases, leaving 12 bases of the junction unmatched. This CDR3 has 15 amino acids. The CDR3 sequence: CASSPLSGIYGEQFF. DNA of the CDR3: TGTGCCAGCAGCCCTCTTAGCGGGATCTATGGTGAGCAGTTCTTC. The variable domain in full, with the rest retrieved from reference TRBV7-2 and TRBJ2-1, is GAGVSQSPSNKVTEKGKDVELRCDPISGHTALYWYRQSLGQGLEFLIYFQGNSAPDKSGLPSDRFSAERTGGSVSTLTIQRTQQEDSAVYLCASSPLSGIYGEQFFGPGTRLTVL.

This sequence joins TRBV4-3 and TRBJ2-5; 9 bases are a match to TRBD2. The CDR3 consists of 14 residues. Germline-derived CDR1 and CDR2 are LGHNA and YSLEER. V lost 1 base and J lost 10; bases outside the gene matches: 7. CDR3 residues: CASSQAGREGGQYF. CDR3 nucleotides: TGCGCCAGCAGCCAAGCCGGGCGGGAGGGCGGCCAGTACTTC.

A few counts support this clonotype. The rearrangement joins TRBV28 to TRBJ2-5; TRBD2 is a possible D gene (6 bases). The CDR3 covers 14 residues. Germline CDR1 is MDHEN and CDR2 is SYDVKM. V was trimmed by 8 bases and J by 0 bases, leaving 13 bases between them. The DNA for the CDR3 is TGTGCCAGCCGAGTGGGGGGAAACCAAGAGACCCAGTACTTC. It encodes CASRVGGNQETQYF.

This rearrangement joins TRBV20-1 to TRBJ1-1; maybe TRBD1 (5 bases). The V end lost 2 bases, the J end lost 4 bases, and 23 bases lay between the germline ends. This CDR3 comprises 17 residues. Germline V gives CDR1 DFQATT, CDR2 SNEGSKA (reference sequence). DNA for the CDR3: TGCAGTGCTAGATCCGGGGCTAGCCCTCCGTTTAGCACTGAAGCTTTCTTT. Translated, it gives CSARSGASPPFSTEAFF.